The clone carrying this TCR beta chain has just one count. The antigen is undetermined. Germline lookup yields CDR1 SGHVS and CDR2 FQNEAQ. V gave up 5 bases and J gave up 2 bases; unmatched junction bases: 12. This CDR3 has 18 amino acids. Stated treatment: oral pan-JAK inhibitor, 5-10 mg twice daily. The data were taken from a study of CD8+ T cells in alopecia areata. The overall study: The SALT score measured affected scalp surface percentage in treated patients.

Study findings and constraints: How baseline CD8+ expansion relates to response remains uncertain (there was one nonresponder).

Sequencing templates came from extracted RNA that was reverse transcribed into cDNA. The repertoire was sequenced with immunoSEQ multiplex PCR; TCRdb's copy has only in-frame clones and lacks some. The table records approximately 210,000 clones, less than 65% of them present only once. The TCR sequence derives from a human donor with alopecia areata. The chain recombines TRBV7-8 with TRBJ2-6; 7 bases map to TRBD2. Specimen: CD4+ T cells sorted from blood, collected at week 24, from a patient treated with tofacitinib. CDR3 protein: CASSLRTSPLAGANVLTF. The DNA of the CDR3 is TGTGCCAGCAGCCTCAGGACTAGTCCCCTAGCTGGGGCCAACGTCCTGACTTTC.